These 5 T cell receptor beta chains were all obtained from the same sample, sequenced in a study of blood T cell repertoires in COVID-19. The protocol was immunoSEQ multiplex PCR, while the TCRdb copy is restricted to in-frame clones and leaves out a portion. The sample holds a few hundred thousand clones, around 90% seen once. What was sequenced was peripheral blood. The source of these receptors is a woman aged 25 to 45 with acute or convalescent COVID-19.

V and J are TRBV3-1 (or the pseudogene TRBV3-2) and TRBJ2-2; D remains ambiguous. Germline CDR1 reads LGHDT; CDR2 reads YNNKEL (reference sequence). This CDR3 comprises 13 residues. V lost 2 bases and J 5 bases, leaving 6 bases between the germline ends. The DNA of the CDR3 is TGTGCCAGCAGCCAATGGAGAACCGGGGAGCTGTTTTTT. Protein sequence: CASSQWRTGELFF.

The rearrangement joins TRBV25-1 to TRBJ1-5; D possibly corresponds to TRBD1 (6 bases). Trimming removed 4 bases at V and 4 bases at J, with 11 bases between. Per germline, CDR1 MGHDK and CDR2 SYGVNS. CDR3 length: 14 amino acids. The CDR3 nucleotides are TGTGCCAGCAGTGTAGGGACACTTAATCAGCCCCAGCATTTT. Its translation: CASSVGTLNQPQHF.

The J gene is TRBJ2-1, the V gene TRBV9, with 9 nucleotides matching TRBD2. The V segment lost 2 bases and the J segment 5 bases; nucleotides outside the gene matches: 17. The length of the CDR3 is 19 residues. Looked up from germline, CDR1 is SGDLS and CDR2 is YYNGEE. The CDR3 loop reads CASSVRAASGIRWDNEQFF. CDR3 bases: TGTGCCAGCAGCGTCCGAGCGGCTAGCGGGATTCGCTGGGACAATGAGCAGTTCTTC. Supplemented by reference TRBV9 and TRBJ2-1, the full variable domain reads DSGVTQTPKHLITATGQRVTLRCSPRSGDLSVYWYQQSLDQGLQFLIQYYNGEERAKGNILERFSAQQFPDLHSELNLSSLELGDSALYFCASSVRAASGIRWDNEQFFGPGTRLTVL.

The chain uses TRBV5-4 and TRBJ1-2; weak D call: TRBD1 (5 bases). The germline CDR1 and CDR2 sequences are SGHNT and YYREEE (reference sequence). V lost 3 bases, J lost 2 bases, and 8 bases lay in between. The CDR3 totals 13 residues. The CDR3 spells CASSSRANYGYTF. The CDR3 nucleotides read TGTGCCAGCAGCTCCAGGGCGAACTATGGCTACACCTTC.

The chain joins TRBV5-1 to TRBJ2-1; D not certain. The CDR3 extends over 11 amino acids. The ends were cut back, 3 bases at V and 6 bases at J, with 4 bases in the middle. Germline lookup yields CDR1 SGHRS and CDR2 YFSETQ. The CDR3 region is CASSWANEQFF. In nucleotides, the CDR3 is TGCGCCAGCAGCTGGGCCAATGAGCAGTTCTTC.